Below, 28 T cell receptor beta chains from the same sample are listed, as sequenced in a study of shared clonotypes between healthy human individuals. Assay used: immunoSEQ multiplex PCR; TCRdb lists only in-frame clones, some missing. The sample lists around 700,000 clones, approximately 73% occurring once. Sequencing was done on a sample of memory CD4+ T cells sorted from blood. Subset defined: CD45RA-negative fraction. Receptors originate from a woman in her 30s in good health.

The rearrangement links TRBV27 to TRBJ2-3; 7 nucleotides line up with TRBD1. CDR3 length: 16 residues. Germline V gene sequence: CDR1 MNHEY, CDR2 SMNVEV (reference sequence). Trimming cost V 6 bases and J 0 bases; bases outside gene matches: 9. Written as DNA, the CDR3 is TGTGCCAGCAGAATAGACAGGGCTTTTAGCACAGATACGCAGTATTTT. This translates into CASRIDRAFSTDTQYF.

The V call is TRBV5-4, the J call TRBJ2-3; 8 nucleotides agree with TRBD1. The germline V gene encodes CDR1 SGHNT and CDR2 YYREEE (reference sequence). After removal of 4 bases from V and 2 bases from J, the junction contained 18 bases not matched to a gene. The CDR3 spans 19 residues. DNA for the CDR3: TGTGCCAGCAGCCGCTTCCTGACAGGGGCTTTCGGGATCACAGATACGCAGTATTTT. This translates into CASSRFLTGAFGITDTQYF. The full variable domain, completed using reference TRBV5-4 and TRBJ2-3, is ETGVTQSPTHLIKTRGQQVTLRCSSQSGHNTVSWYQQALGQGPQFIFQYYREEENGRGNFPPRFSGLQFPNYSSELNVNALELDDSALYLCASSRFLTGAFGITDTQYFGPGTRLTVL.

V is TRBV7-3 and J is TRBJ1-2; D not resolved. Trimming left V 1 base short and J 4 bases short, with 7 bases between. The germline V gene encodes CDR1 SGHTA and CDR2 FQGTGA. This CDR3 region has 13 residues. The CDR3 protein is CASSLKDGYGYTF. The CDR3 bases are TGTGCCAGCAGCTTAAAAGACGGCTATGGCTACACCTTC.

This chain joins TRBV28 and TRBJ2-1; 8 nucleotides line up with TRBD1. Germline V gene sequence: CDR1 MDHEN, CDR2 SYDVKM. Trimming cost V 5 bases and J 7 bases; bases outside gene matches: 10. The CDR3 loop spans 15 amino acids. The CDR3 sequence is CASSRPRTGSNEQFF. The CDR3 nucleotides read TGTGCCAGCAGTCGACCTCGGACAGGGAGTAATGAGCAGTTCTTC.

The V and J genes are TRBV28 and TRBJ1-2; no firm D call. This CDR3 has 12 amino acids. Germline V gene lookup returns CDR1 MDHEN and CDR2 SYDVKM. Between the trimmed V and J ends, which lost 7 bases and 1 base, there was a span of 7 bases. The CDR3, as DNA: TGTGCCAGCACCGATGATAACTATGGCTACACCTTC. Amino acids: CASTDDNYGYTF.

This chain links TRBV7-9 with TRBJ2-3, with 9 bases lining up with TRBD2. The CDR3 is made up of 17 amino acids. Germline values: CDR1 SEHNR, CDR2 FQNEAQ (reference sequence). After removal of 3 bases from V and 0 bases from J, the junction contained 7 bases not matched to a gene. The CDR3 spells CASSLGSGSASTDTQYF. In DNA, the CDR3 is TGTGCCAGCAGCTTGGGTAGCGGGAGCGCTAGCACAGATACGCAGTATTTT.

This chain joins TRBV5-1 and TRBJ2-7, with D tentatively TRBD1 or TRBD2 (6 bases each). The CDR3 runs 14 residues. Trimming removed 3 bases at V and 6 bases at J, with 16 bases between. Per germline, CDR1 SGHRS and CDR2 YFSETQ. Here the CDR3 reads CASSSGAEGVEQYF. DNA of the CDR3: TGCGCCAGCAGCTCGGGAGCTGAGGGGGTCGAGCAGTACTTC.

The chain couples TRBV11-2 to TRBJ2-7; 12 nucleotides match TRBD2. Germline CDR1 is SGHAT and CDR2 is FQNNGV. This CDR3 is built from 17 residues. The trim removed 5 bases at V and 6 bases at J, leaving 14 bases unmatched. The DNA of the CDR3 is TGTGCCAGCAGCCCCGCCGGGACTAGCGGGTCAGGGAGCGAGCAGTACTTC. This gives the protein CASSPAGTSGSGSEQYF. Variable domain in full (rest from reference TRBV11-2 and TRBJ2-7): EAGVAQSPRYKIIEKRQSVAFWCNPISGHATLYWYQQILGQGPKLLIQFQNNGVVDDSQLPKDRFSAERLKGVDSTLKIQPAKLEDSAVYLCASSPAGTSGSGSEQYFGPGTRLTVT.

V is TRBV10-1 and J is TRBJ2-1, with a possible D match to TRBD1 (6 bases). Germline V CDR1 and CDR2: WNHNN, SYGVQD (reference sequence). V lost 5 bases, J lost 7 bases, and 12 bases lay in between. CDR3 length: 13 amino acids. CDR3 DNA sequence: TGCGCCAGCAGTACTCCAGGGGAGAATGAGCAGTTCTTC. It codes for CASSTPGENEQFF.

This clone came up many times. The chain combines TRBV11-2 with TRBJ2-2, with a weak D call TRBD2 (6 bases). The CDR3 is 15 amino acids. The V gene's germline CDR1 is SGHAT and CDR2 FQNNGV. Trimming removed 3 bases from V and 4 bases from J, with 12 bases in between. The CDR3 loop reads CASSFRDSFTGELFF. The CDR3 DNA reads TGTGCCAGCAGCTTCCGGGACTCCTTCACCGGGGAGCTGTTTTTT.

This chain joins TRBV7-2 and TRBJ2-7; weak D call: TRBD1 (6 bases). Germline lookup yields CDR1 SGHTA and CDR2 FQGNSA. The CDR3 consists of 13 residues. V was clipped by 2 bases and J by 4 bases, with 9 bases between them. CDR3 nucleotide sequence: TGTGCCAGCAGCTTAATCCAGGGGTACGAGCAGTACTTC. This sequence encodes CASSLIQGYEQYF.

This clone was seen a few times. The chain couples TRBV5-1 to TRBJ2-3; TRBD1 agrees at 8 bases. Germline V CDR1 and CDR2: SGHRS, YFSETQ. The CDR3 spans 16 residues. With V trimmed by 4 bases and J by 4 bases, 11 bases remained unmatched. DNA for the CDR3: TGCGCCAGCAGCGAGGCACCGGGACAGGATGCAGATACGCAGTATTTT. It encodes CASSEAPGQDADTQYF.

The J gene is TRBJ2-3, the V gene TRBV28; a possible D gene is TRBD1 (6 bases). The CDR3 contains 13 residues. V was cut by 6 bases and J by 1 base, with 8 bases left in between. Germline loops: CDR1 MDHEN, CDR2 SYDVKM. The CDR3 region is CASRRQGTDTQYF. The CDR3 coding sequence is TGTGCCAGCAGACGACAGGGCACAGATACGCAGTATTTT.

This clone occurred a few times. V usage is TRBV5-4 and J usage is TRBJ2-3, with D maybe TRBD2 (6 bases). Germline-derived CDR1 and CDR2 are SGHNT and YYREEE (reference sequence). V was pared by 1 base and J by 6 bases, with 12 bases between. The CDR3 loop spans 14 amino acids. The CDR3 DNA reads TGTGCCAGCAGCTTGAGGAGGGTTGCGGATACGCAGTATTTT. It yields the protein CASSLRRVADTQYF.

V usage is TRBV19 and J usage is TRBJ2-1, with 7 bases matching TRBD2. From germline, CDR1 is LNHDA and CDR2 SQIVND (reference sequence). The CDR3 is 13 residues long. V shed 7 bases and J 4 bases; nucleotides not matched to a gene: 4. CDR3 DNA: TGTGCCAGTAATCAGCGGGGATACAATGAGCAGTTCTTC. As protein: CASNQRGYNEQFF.

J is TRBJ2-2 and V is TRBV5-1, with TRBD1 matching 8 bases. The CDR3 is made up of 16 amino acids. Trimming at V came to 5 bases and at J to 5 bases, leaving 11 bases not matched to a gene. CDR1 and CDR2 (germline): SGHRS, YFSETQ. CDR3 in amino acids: CASRVSWTGQTGELFF. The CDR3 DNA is TGCGCCAGCAGGGTTTCGTGGACAGGGCAAACCGGGGAGCTGTTTTTT.

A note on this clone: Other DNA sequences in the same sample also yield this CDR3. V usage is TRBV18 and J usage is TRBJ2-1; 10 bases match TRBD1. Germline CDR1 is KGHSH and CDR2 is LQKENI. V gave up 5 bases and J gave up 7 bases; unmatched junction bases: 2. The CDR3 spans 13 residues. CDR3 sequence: CASSRTGGNEQFF. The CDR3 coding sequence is TGTGCCAGCTCAAGGACAGGGGGAAATGAGCAGTTCTTC.

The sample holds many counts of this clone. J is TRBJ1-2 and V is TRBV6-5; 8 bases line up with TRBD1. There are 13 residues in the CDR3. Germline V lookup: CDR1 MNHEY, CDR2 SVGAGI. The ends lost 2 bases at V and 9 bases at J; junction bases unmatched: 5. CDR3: CASSYGQGRSYTF. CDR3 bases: TGTGCCAGCAGTTACGGACAGGGAAGAAGCTACACCTTC.

For the CDR3, the DNA is TGCGCCAGCGGAGTACCGGGACCCAACAATGAGCAGTTCTTC. The encoded protein is CASGVPGPNNEQFF. V and J are TRBV10-1 and TRBJ2-1; the D gene could be TRBD1 or TRBD2 (5 bases each). The ends were cut back, 8 bases at V and 5 bases at J, with 16 bases in the middle. The CDR3 is 14 amino acids. Germline lookup yields CDR1 WNHNN and CDR2 SYGVQD (reference sequence).

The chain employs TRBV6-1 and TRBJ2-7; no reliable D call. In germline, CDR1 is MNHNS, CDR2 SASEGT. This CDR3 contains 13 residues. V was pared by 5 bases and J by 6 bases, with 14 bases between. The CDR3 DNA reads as TGTGCCAGCAGTAGAGATGGGGTTGGCGAGCAGTACTTC. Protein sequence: CASSRDGVGEQYF.

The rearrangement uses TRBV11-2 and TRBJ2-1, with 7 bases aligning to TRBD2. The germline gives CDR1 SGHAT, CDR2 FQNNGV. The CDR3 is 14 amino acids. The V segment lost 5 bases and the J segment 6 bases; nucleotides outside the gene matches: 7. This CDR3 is CASSVGLVSNEQFF. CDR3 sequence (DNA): TGTGCCAGCAGCGTCGGACTAGTTTCCAATGAGCAGTTCTTC.

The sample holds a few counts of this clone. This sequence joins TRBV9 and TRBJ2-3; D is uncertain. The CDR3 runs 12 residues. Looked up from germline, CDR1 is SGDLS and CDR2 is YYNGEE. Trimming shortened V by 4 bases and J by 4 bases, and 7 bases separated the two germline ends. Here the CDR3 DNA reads TGTGCCAGCAGCCGTGGAGCAGATACGCAGTATTTT. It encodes CASSRGADTQYF.

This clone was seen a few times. The CDR3 is CASSADWEGGEQFF. CDR3 DNA sequence: TGCGCCAGCAGCGCGGACTGGGAGGGAGGTGAGCAGTTCTTC. The chain is built from TRBV5-1 and TRBJ2-1; 7 nucleotides agree with TRBD2. In germline, CDR1 is SGHRS, CDR2 YFSETQ. This CDR3 has 14 amino acids. The V segment lost 4 bases and the J segment 9 bases; nucleotides outside the gene matches: 10. Supplemented by reference TRBV5-1 and TRBJ2-1, the full variable domain reads KAGVTQTPRYLIKTRGQQVTLSCSPISGHRSVSWYQQTPGQGLQFLFEYFSETQRNKGNFPGRFSGRQFSNSRSEMNVSTLELGDSALYLCASSADWEGGEQFFGPGTRLTVL.

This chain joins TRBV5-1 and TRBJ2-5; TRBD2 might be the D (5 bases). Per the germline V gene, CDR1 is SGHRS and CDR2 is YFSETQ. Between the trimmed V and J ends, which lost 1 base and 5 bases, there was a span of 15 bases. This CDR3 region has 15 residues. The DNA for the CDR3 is TGCGCCAGCAGCTTGCATCCGGGAAGGGATGAGACCCAGTACTTC. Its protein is CASSLHPGRDETQYF.

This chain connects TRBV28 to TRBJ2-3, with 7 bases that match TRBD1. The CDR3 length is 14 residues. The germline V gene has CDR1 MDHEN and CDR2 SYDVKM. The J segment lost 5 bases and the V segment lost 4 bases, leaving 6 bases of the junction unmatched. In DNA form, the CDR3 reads TGTGCCAGCAGTTATCCGACAGGGCGAGATACGCAGTATTTT. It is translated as CASSYPTGRDTQYF.

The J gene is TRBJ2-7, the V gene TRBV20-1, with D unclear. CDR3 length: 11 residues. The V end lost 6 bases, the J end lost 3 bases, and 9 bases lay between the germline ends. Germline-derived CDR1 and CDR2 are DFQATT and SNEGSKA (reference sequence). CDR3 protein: CSAPFGYEQYF. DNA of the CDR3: TGCAGTGCCCCGTTCGGCTACGAGCAGTACTTC.

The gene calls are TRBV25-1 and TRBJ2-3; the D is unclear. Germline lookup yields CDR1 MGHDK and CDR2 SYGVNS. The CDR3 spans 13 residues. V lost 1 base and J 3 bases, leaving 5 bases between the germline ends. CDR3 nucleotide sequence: TGTGCCAGCAGTGAATTAGAGACAGATACGCAGTATTTT. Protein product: CASSELETDTQYF.

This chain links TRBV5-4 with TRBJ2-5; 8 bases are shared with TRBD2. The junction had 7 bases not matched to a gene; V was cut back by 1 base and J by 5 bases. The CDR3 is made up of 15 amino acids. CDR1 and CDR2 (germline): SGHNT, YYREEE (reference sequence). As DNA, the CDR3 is TGTGCCAGCAGCTTGATCCAGGGCGGGGGGGAGACCCAGTACTTC. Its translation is CASSLIQGGGETQYF.